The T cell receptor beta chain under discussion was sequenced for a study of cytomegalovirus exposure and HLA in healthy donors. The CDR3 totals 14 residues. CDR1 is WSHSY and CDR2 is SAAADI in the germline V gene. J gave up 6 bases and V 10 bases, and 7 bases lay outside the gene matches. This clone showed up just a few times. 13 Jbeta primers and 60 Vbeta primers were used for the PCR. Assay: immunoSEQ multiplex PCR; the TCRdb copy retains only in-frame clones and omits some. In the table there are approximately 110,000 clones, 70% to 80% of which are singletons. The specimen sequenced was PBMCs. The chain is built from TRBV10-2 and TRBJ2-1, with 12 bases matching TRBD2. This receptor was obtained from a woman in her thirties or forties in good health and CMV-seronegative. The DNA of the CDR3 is TGCGCCACATCTAGCGGGAGGGCTTTCAATGAGCAGTTCTTC. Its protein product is CATSSGRAFNEQFF.